Sequencing of this TCR beta chain was carried out in a study of early T cells in non-severe SARS-CoV-2 infection. Background on the study: The sequenced material was bulk RNA from unsorted whole blood, and its chains were unpaired.

Unique molecular identifiers were attached to individual cDNA molecules. One entry per CDR3 protein, called by TCRdb with MiXCR from the 5' RACE reads. The sample consists of tens of thousands of distinct CDR3 sequences, 8% to 10% of them appearing once. The germline V gene has CDR1 MDHEN and CDR2 SYDVKM. The CDR3 is 12 amino acids. V lost 9 bases and J lost 3, with 11 bases in between. The material sequenced was whole blood, taken at baseline. The sequence derives from an adult who was a healthcare worker with PCR-confirmed SARS-CoV-2 infection or an uninfected control (not recorded which). The chain combines TRBV28 with TRBJ2-5, with D possibly matching TRBD2 (5 bases). CDR3 sequence reads: CASRGFEETQYF. In DNA, the CDR3 is TGTGCCAGTCGGGGTTTTGAAGAGACCCAGTACTTC. Full variable domain (remainder filled in from reference TRBV28 and TRBJ2-5): DVKVTQSSRYLVKRTGEKVFLECVQDMDHENMFWYRQDPGLGLRLIYFSYDVKMKEKGDIPEGYSVSREKKERFSLILESASTNQTSMYLCASRGFEETQYFGPGTRLLVL.